Listed below are T cell receptor beta chains from one sample, sequenced in a study of CD8+CD57+ T cells in acquired aplastic anemia. One entry per CDR3 protein results from TCRdb running MiXCR on the reads. The table shows fewer than 250,000 distinct CDR3 sequences, with approximately 49% occurring only once. Sequencing used sorted CD4+, CD8+, or CD8+CD57+ T cells (not recorded which) from PBMCs. These receptors came from a human donor in good health, serving as a control. The CDR3 runs from the conserved cysteine through the conserved F or W. Fields, in order: clone size, D gene, J gene, V gene, CDR3 DNA, CDR3 protein. D genes are given only for firm matches. Expanded clones are given a class, and other clones once, few, many or no size at all.

few . TRBJ1-5 TRBV18 TGTGCCAGCTCACCGGGGGCGTTTAATCAGCCCCAGCATTTT CASSPGAFNQPQHF
. TRBD1 TRBJ1-1 TRBV19 TGTGCCAGTAGTATGGGACAGGGGCGCACTGAAGCTTTCTTT CASSMGQGRTEAFF
. . TRBJ1-5 TRBV10-3 TGTGCCATCAGTGTGGGTGCCCTCGCACAAGAGACCCAGCATTTT CAISVGALAQETQHF
many . TRBJ1-4 TRBV11-2 TGTGCCAGCAGCTCCCGACAGGAGATTAATGAAAAACTGTTTTTT CASSSRQEINEKLFF
. . TRBJ2-3 TRBV2 TGTGCCAGCAACAGGGGGGACTACACAGATACGCAGTATTTT CASNRGDYTDTQYF
. . TRBJ1-5 TRBV9 TGTGCCAGCAGCCCAACAGGGACGGTAGATCAGCCCCAGCATTTT CASSPTGTVDQPQHF
few TRBD1 TRBJ1-4 TRBV5-5 TGTGCCAGCAGCCGGGGACAGGGGCAAAAACTGTTTTTT CASSRGQGQKLFF
many TRBD1 TRBJ2-3 TRBV4-3 TGCGCCAGCAGACACAAGGGGGCTAGCACAGATACGCAGTATTTT CASRHKGASTDTQYF
. . TRBJ2-7 TRBV15 TGTGCCACCAGCAGAGATCCGGGACGGTTCTACGAGCAGTACTTC CATSRDPGRFYEQYF
. . TRBJ1-2 TRBV19 TGTGCCAGTAGTATAAGCAACAGTAACTATGGCTACACCTTC CASSISNSNYGYTF
. TRBD2 TRBJ2-5 TRBV20-1 TGCAGTGCTAGCCACGGGACTAGCGGGGGGGGGATGGAGACCCAGTACTTC CSASHGTSGGGMETQYF
many . TRBJ2-3 TRBV9 TGTGCCAGCAGCGTAGGGGAGGAGTGGGCGCAGTATTTT CASSVGEEWAQYF
few . TRBJ2-7 TRBV7-8 TGTGCCAGCAGCTCTTCCCTCGGGGGCCTCTACTACGAGCAGTACTTC CASSSSLGGLYYEQYF
. TRBD1 TRBJ1-1 TRBV29-1 TGCAGCGTTGTAACCCCTCGAGGTGGGCCAGGGGGCTCGACTGAAGCTTTCTTT CSVVTPRGGPGGSTEAFF
. TRBD1 TRBJ2-1 TRBV20-1 TGCAGTGGATCCCACTCGACAGGGAAAAACAATGAGCAGTTCTTC CSGSHSTGKNNEQFF
once . TRBJ1-4 TRBV2 TGTGCCAGCAGTGAAGCCTGGGGTTCGGACGAAAAACTGTTTTTT CASSEAWGSDEKLFF
many TRBD1 TRBJ1-3 TRBV7-9 TGTGCCAGCAGCTTCAGGGGGACGGGAAACACCATATATTTT CASSFRGTGNTIYF
. . TRBJ1-2 TRBV19 TGTGCCAGTAAGAAGGGGCAGGCCACTAACTATGGCTACACCTTC CASKKGQATNYGYTF
. . TRBJ2-7 TRBV19 TGTGCCAGTAGCCCTGGGGCAGGGTGGTACGAGCAGTACTTC CASSPGAGWYEQYF
few TRBD1 TRBJ2-3 TRBV5-1 TGCGCCAGCAGCTTGGGGACAGGGGGAGGCACAGATACGCAGTATTTT CASSLGTGGGTDTQYF
. . TRBJ1-4 TRBV3-2 TGTGCCAGCAGCCAGCCCCCCACCTCTAATGAAAAACTGTTTTTT CASSQPPTSNEKLFF
. . TRBJ1-1 TRBV7-9 TGTGCCAGCAGCTTAGCGGCAGTAGGGCGGACTGAAGCTTTCTTT CASSLAAVGRTEAFF
. TRBD2 TRBJ2-3 TRBV29-1 TGCAGCGTTGAAGAGGGGGGGTTCACAGGTACGCAGTATTTT CSVEEGGFTGTQYF
once . TRBJ2-7 TRBV19 TGTGCCAGTAGTATGTTCACTACTGCCTCCTACGAGCAGTACTTC CASSMFTTASYEQYF
many . TRBJ1-4 TRBV29-1 TGCAGCGTTGAACTGGCTCGCTCTAATGAAAAACTGTTTTTT CSVELARSNEKLFF
few TRBD1 TRBJ1-2 TRBV10-3 TGTGCCATCAAACTTACAGGGGAAGGCTACACCTTC CAIKLTGEGYTF
once . TRBJ1-1 TRBV7-6 TGTGCCAGCAGTTCCGGGGGTGTCAAAGCTTTCTTT CASSSGGVKAFF
. TRBD1 TRBJ1-4 TRBV20-1 TGCAGTGCCAGAGGGGACAGGGGTACTAATGAAAAACTGTTTTTT CSARGDRGTNEKLFF
. . TRBJ1-2 TRBV12-3/TRBV12-4 TGTGCCAGCAGTATTACACCTAGCACAGATACGCAGTATGGCTACACCTTC CASSITPSTDTQYGYTF
many . TRBJ1-1 TRBV29-1 TGCAGCGTTCGCGGAGTGGGGAACACTGAAGCTTTCTTT CSVRGVGNTEAFF
. . TRBJ2-5 TRBV15 TGTGCCAGCAGCTCTCTAGCGTTTAGAGAGACCCAGTACTTC CASSSLAFRETQYF
. . TRBJ1-2 TRBV12-3/TRBV12-4 TGTGCCAGCAGTTTTCGGGCAGGGTATGGTGACTATGGCTACACCTTC CASSFRAGYGDYGYTF
many . TRBJ2-7 TRBV2 TGTGCCAGCACCCAACGGGGGTACGGCTGGTACGAGCAGTACTTC CASTQRGYGWYEQYF
. . TRBJ2-3 TRBV7-3 TGTGCCAGCAGCGTAGCAGGGGTAGTTAAAACAGATACGCAGTATTTT CASSVAGVVKTDTQYF
. . TRBJ1-1 TRBV7-8 TGTGCCAGCAGCGTGGACAGCAGCACTGAAGCTTTCTTT CASSVDSSTEAFF
. . TRBJ1-4 TRBV10-3 TGTGCCACCCGGGGGAGGCAGATCGGCGGTAATGAAAAACTGTTTTTT CATRGRQIGGNEKLFF
. . TRBJ2-5 TRBV19 TGTGCCAGTACTCACGACAGGTCGGGGGAGACCCAGTACTTC CASTHDRSGETQYF
. . TRBJ1-6 TRBV4-1 TGCGCCAGCAGCCAAGGGGGGGGAGGTAATTCACCCCTCCACTTT CASSQGGGGNSPLHF
few TRBD1 TRBJ1-5 TRBV19 TGTGCCAGTAGTTTACAGGGGCCTCAGCCCCAGCATTTT CASSLQGPQPQHF
many TRBD2 TRBJ2-1 TRBV5-4 TGTGCCAGCAGAAAGGGGGGACTAGCGGGGGGCTGGGGGCAGTTCTTC CASRKGGLAGGWGQFF
. TRBD2 TRBJ2-7 TRBV9 TGTGCCAGCAGCGTCGCTAGCGGGAGCTACGAGCAGTACTTC CASSVASGSYEQYF
. TRBD1 TRBJ1-2 TRBV2 TGTGACACCGGGGAGGTTGAGGGGGCTTATAACTATGGCTACACCTTC CDTGEVEGAYNYGYTF
. . TRBJ1-5 TRBV10-3 TGTGCCATCAGTGACAGGGATTCCCAGCCCCAGCATTTT CAISDRDSQPQHF
. . TRBJ1-5 TRBV20-1 TGCAGTGCGTTGCGGGGGGCAGGGTCAGGAGAGACCCAGCATTTT CSALRGAGSGETQHF
many TRBD1 TRBJ1-4 TRBV20-1 TGCAGTGCTAGAAGACAGGGACGCACAACTAATGAAAAACTGTTTTTT CSARRQGRTTNEKLFF
many . TRBJ1-3 TRBV12-3/TRBV12-4 TGTGCCAGCAGTTTCAGAGTCTCTGGAAACACCATATATTTT CASSFRVSGNTIYF
. . TRBJ2-1 TRBV9 TGTGCCAGCAGCTCACAGCGGAGTGGCTACAATGAGCAGCTCTTC CASSSQRSGYNEQLF
. . TRBJ2-2 TRBV19 TGTGCCAGTAGTGTCAGACCGAACACCGGGGAGCTGTTTTTT CASSVRPNTGELFF
. TRBD1 TRBJ2-7 TRBV29-1 TGCAGCGTTGGGGCCGGGACAGGGGGTCCCTACGAGCAGTACTTC CSVGAGTGGPYEQYF
. . TRBJ1-4 TRBV7-9 TGTGCCAGCAGCTTACGTGGGGGAAGCAGGACTAATGAAAAACTGTTTTTT CASSLRGGSRTNEKLFF
. . TRBJ1-2 TRBV18 TGTGCCAGCTCACCACCGTCGGGCGGGGATGGCTACACCTTC CASSPPSGGDGYTF
many TRBD2 TRBJ2-3 TRBV24-1 TGTGCCACCAGTGCTAGCGGGGGGGCCAAAGATACGCAGTATTTT CATSASGGAKDTQYF
. . TRBJ2-5 TRBV6-4 TGTGCCAGCAGTGAATATTGGACCCAGTACTTC CASSEYWTQYF
. . TRBJ1-1 TRBV9 TGTGCCAGCAGCCAAATCCCGGGACGGGGGGACACTGAAGCTTTCTTT CASSQIPGRGDTEAFF
. TRBD1 TRBJ2-7 TRBV2 TGTGCCAGCAGTGAAGGGACAGGACCCTCCTACGAGCAGTACTTC CASSEGTGPSYEQYF
. . TRBJ1-1 TRBV20-1 TGCAGCACGTCTAGCGGGGTCTCTGAAGCTTTCTTT CSTSSGVSEAFF